This T cell receptor (beta chain) was documented in a study of CD8+CD57+ T cells in acquired aplastic anemia. Details on this clonotype: The conserved closing phenylalanine or tryptophan is absent in this CDR3, likely reflecting a read error.

TCR beta VDJ and CDR3 profiles were obtained from a genomic DNA template. TCRdb reprocessed the reads via MiXCR and lists one record per CDR3 protein. The sample lists 150,000 to 200,000 distinct CDR3 sequences; 40% to 50% were seen once. CDR3 size: 13 residues. The germline gives CDR1 WNHNN, CDR2 SYGVQD (reference sequence). Germline trimming cut 3 bases from V and 5 bases from J; bases unmatched to any gene: 2. The sequence came from a human donor in good health. Sample: sorted CD4+, CD8+, or CD8+CD57+ T cells (not recorded which) from PBMCs. The rearrangement uses TRBV10-1 and TRBJ2-5; TRBD1 matches at 8 bases. The CDR3 bases are TGCGCCAGCAGTGACCGGACAGGGGAGACCCAGTACCTC. This encodes CASSDRTGETQYL.